Listed below are T cell receptor beta chains from one sample, sequenced in a study of identical twins. TCRdb reprocessed the 5' RACE reads with MiXCR, giving one entry per CDR3 protein. The table records 500,000 to 700,000 distinct CDR3 sequences, about 7.1% of them present only once. The same sample was also used in a study of yellow fever vaccine responses in identical twins.

Source material: PBMCs. The receptors were sampled from a woman aged 18-29 years in good health. CDR3s include the opening cysteine and the closing phenylalanine or tryptophan. D genes are given only for firm matches. Size values are once, few and many counts, or a class for expanded clones, and some rows have none.

clone_size j_call v_call d_call cdr3_aa cdr3_nt
. TRBJ2-3 TRBV20-1 TRBD2 CSARPRPSTGLAADTQYF TGCAGTGCTAGACCCAGGCCCAGTACGGGACTAGCCGCAGATACGCAGTATTTT
. TRBJ2-3 TRBV5-8 . CASSPGPPETQYF TGTGCCAGCAGCCCGGGGCCCCCCGAGACGCAGTATTTT
few TRBJ1-1 TRBV15 . CATSKGLIGNTEAFF TGTGCCACCAGCAAGGGGTTGATTGGGAACACTGAAGCTTTCTTT
. TRBJ2-7 TRBV7-2 . CASSGGPGTLYEQYF TGTGCCAGCAGTGGAGGACCCGGGACCCTTTACGAGCAGTACTTC
many TRBJ2-2 TRBV5-1 TRBD1 CASNPDRALTGELFF TGCGCCAGCAACCCGGACAGGGCGTTAACCGGGGAGCTGTTTTTT
few TRBJ2-2 TRBV29-1 TRBD2 CSVDGAGVGTGELFF TGCAGCGTTGATGGAGCGGGAGTCGGTACCGGGGAGCTGTTTTTT
many TRBJ1-1 TRBV7-9 . CASTTGVGANTEAFF TGTGCCAGCACCACCGGGGTCGGGGCTAACACTGAAGCTTTCTTT
many TRBJ2-4 TRBV10-3 TRBD1 CAISGTGVDKNIQYF TGTGCCATCAGTGGGACAGGGGTAGACAAAAACATTCAGTACTTC
few TRBJ2-1 TRBV2 . CASSGVREQFF TGTGCCAGCAGTGGTGTACGTGAGCAGTTCTTC
many TRBJ2-5 TRBV12-3/TRBV12-4 . CASSLRTPATQYF TGTGCCAGCAGTTTGCGTACTCCAGCGACCCAGTACTTC
few TRBJ2-4 TRBV7-9 . CASSLFSVENIQYF TGTGCCAGCAGCTTATTTTCGGTGGAAAACATTCAGTACTTC
many TRBJ1-2 TRBV4-1 . CASSQDLSRGYTF TGCGCCAGCAGCCAAGACCTTTCGCGGGGCTACACCTTC
. TRBJ2-5 TRBV20-1 TRBD1 CSAKRQGFDETQYF TGCAGTGCTAAAAGACAGGGGTTTGATGAGACCCAGTACTTC
. TRBJ2-2 TRBV29-1 TRBD1 CSVEGPRDRQNTGELFF TGCAGCGTTGAAGGACCTAGGGACAGGCAAAACACCGGGGAGCTGTTTTTT
. TRBJ2-3 TRBV20-1 . CSANGPLGTDTQYF TGCAGTGCCAACGGACCGTTGGGCACAGATACGCAGTATTTT
few TRBJ1-4 TRBV27 . CASSRNPGGNEKLFF TGTGCCAGCAGTCGTAACCCGGGGGGTAATGAAAAACTGTTTTTT
. TRBJ2-7 TRBV2 TRBD2 CASSERWGLAGGRKHEQYF TGTGCCAGCAGTGAGCGCTGGGGACTAGCGGGGGGCAGAAAGCACGAGCAGTACTTC
few TRBJ1-1 TRBV3-1 . CASSPDQQRMNTEAFF TGTGCCAGCAGCCCTGATCAGCAGAGAATGAACACTGAAGCTTTCTTT
. TRBJ2-5 TRBV13 . CASSLAGNKETLYF TGTGCCAGCAGCTTAGCAGGGAATAAAGAGACCCTGTACTTC
many TRBJ2-3 TRBV29-1 TRBD1 CSVVIPGQGADTQYF TGCAGCGTGGTCATTCCGGGACAGGGGGCCGATACGCAGTATTTT
. TRBJ2-3 TRBV5-1 . CASSYGGSPTDTQYF TGCGCCAGCAGCTATGGGGGGTCACCCACAGATACGCAGTATTTT
many TRBJ1-6 TRBV4-2 . CASSQVPQVAYNSPLHF TGTGCCAGCAGCCAAGTTCCACAGGTGGCCTATAATTCACCCCTCCACTTT
. TRBJ1-5 TRBV6-6 . CASGAKSNQPQHF TGTGCCAGCGGGGCAAAGAGCAATCAGCCCCAGCATTTT
few TRBJ1-5 TRBV29-1 . CSVESAVGQPQHF TGCAGCGTTGAATCCGCGGTAGGTCAGCCCCAGCATTTT
many TRBJ1-2 TRBV12-3/TRBV12-4 . CASTLNVGGYTF TGTGCCAGCACCCTAAACGTCGGGGGCTACACCTTC
few TRBJ2-3 TRBV5-8 TRBD2 CASSLVGPGLATDTQYF TGTGCCAGCAGCTTGGTAGGCCCGGGACTAGCAACAGATACGCAGTATTTT
few TRBJ2-5 TRBV29-1 TRBD2 CSVGTSGAGETQYF TGCAGCGTTGGGACTAGCGGGGCGGGGGAGACCCAGTACTTC
few TRBJ2-4 TRBV27 . CASSYGGSDIQYF TGTGCCAGCAGCTATGGGGGAAGTGACATTCAGTACTTC
few TRBJ2-1 TRBV2 TRBD1 CASNTGQGAGREQFF TGTGCCAGCAACACGGGACAGGGGGCGGGAAGGGAGCAGTTCTTC
few TRBJ2-7 TRBV10-3 TRBD2 CAISESRREGENEQYF TGTGCCATCAGTGAGTCGAGGCGGGAGGGCGAAAACGAGCAGTACTTC
many TRBJ1-6 TRBV5-1 TRBD1 CASSSNTGGNSPLHF TGCGCCAGCAGCTCAAATACAGGGGGGAATTCACCCCTCCACTTT
. TRBJ1-1 TRBV10-3 . CATQFGLQAFF TGTGCCACCCAATTCGGGCTTCAAGCTTTCTTT
. TRBJ2-2 TRBV28 TRBD2 CASSLSRGGRVTGELFF TGTGCCAGCAGTTTATCCCGGGGGGGCCGGGTCACCGGGGAGCTGTTTTTT
few TRBJ2-5 TRBV7-6 TRBD1 CASSDNRGAPAETQYF TGTGCCAGCAGCGACAACAGGGGGGCGCCGGCAGAGACCCAGTACTTC
many TRBJ2-1 TRBV21-1 . CASSTTQNEQFF TGTGCCAGCAGCACAACTCAGAATGAGCAGTTCTTC
few TRBJ2-2 TRBV6-2/TRBV6-3 . CASSYVAGATGELFF TGTGCCAGCAGTTACGTGGCGGGGGCCACCGGGGAGCTGTTTTTT
many TRBJ2-2 TRBV12-3/TRBV12-4 TRBD2 CASSPKTSSGELFF TGTGCCAGCAGCCCAAAGACTAGCTCCGGGGAGCTGTTTTTT
many TRBJ2-1 TRBV20-1 . CSAPLTSLDEQFF TGCAGTGCTCCCCTCACTAGCCTGGATGAGCAGTTCTTC
. TRBJ1-4 TRBV25-1 . CASSEGEAVTNEKLFF TGTGCCAGCAGTGAGGGGGAGGCCGTGACTAATGAAAAACTGTTTTTT
many TRBJ1-1 TRBV29-1 . CSVGYTGRGSTEAFF TGCAGCGTTGGTTATACTGGTAGAGGGAGCACTGAAGCTTTCTTT
few TRBJ2-5 TRBV5-1 TRBD1 CASSWTGGYQETQYF TGCGCCAGCAGCTGGACAGGGGGCTACCAAGAGACCCAGTACTTC
many TRBJ1-1 TRBV20-1 . CSAREAFF TGCAGTGCACGAGAAGCTTTCTTT
. TRBJ2-1 TRBV3-1 . CASSQQGHNEQFF TGTGCCAGCAGCCAACAGGGGCACAATGAGCAGTTCTTC
few TRBJ2-7 TRBV2 . CASRYRDGTYEQYF TGTGCCAGCCGTTATCGGGACGGTACCTACGAGCAGTACTTC
few TRBJ1-6 TRBV6-5 TRBD1 CASSSQGGDNSPLHF TGTGCCAGCAGTTCACAGGGGGGAGATAATTCACCCCTCCACTTT
. TRBJ1-1 TRBV12-3/TRBV12-4 . CASSLVVRLTGTEAFF TGTGCCAGCAGTTTAGTAGTCAGATTAACGGGCACTGAAGCTTTCTTT
few TRBJ2-7 TRBV5-5 . CASMAGYYEQYF TGTGCCAGCATGGCGGGCTATTACGAGCAGTACTTC